A selection of T cell receptor beta chains follows, all from one sample in a study of blood T cell dynamics during melanoma immunotherapy. Assay: immunoSEQ multiplex PCR; the TCRdb copy retains only in-frame clones and omits some. The sample has some 1,400 clones, roughly 90% seen once; the top ten hold 1.3% to 1.5%. The source material was effector memory CD8+ T cells from blood, sampled from a patient treated with checkpoint blockade. All receptors derive from a human donor with melanoma. The conserved cysteine and the conserved F or W are not part of the CDR3 here.

v_gene,len,j_gene,CDR3aa
TRBV27,14,TRBJ2-3,ASSIGTSGTTDTQY
TRBV27,11,TRBJ1-2,ASSPGTYYGYT
TRBV5-5,10,TRBJ1-1,ASSKGSTEAF
TRBV18,14,TRBJ2-1,ASSPSSGGAYNEQF
TRBV27,13,TRBJ2-7,ASRASGGSSYEQY
TRBV6-5,11,TRBJ1-2,ASSYSADYGYT
TRBV19,11,TRBJ1-5,ASKLQGREPQH
TRBV6-5,13,TRBJ1-6,ASIGTEYYNSPLH
TRBV11-2,10,TRBJ2-1,ASSLGGQGPF
TRBV30,10,TRBJ1-1,AWSAGSTEAF
TRBV9,12,TRBJ2-7,ASGVAGGTGEQY
TRBV7-6,12,TRBJ2-1,ASAVGGGYNEQF
TRBV4-2,15,TRBJ1-5,ASSQVLDRVGNQPQH
TRBV7-2,12,TRBJ2-3,ASSPNPLADTQY
TRBV6-1,14,TRBJ2-1,ASSEGSGALHLEQF
TRBV4-2,11,TRBJ2-7,ASNPGQGYEQY
TRBV2,14,TRBJ2-3,ASSEAGGGSGRTQY
TRBV5-5,13,TRBJ2-1,ASSLRGGEDNEQF
TRBV30,11,TRBJ1-1,AWIWQGLNEAF
TRBV10-1,13,TRBJ2-2,ASSERGQGGGELF
TRBV14,14,TRBJ2-1,ASSQVRDRVFDEQF
TRBV7-9,12,TRBJ1-1,ASSLGTGNTEAF